Listed below are T cell receptor beta chains from one sample, sequenced in a study of Ad26.COV2.S vaccination and SARS-CoV-2 variants. TCRdb's copy holds only in-frame clones and misses some; the assay was immunoSEQ multiplex PCR. The profile covers around 450,000 clones, with around nine tenths appearing a single time and roughly an eighth taken by the ten largest. The sequenced sample was peripheral blood, obtained in a trial of Ad26.COV2.S vaccine versus placebo. Receptors were obtained from a person between 18 and 65 years old who received the Ad26.COV2.S COVID-19 vaccine or a placebo. The CDR3 runs from the conserved cysteine through the conserved F or W. A D gene is named only where the DNA matches it firmly. Clone sizes are given selectively: once, few, many, or a class where the clone is expanded.

size	D	J	V	DNA	CDR3
NA	NA	TRBJ2-1	TRBV18	TGTGCCAGCTCACCGACCAGGAGCTCCTACAATGAGCAGTTCTTC	CASSPTRSSYNEQFF
NA	TRBD2	TRBJ2-3	TRBV29-1	TGCAGCGTTGAAGATCTAGCGGGAGGGCAGCGAGGTACGCAGTATTTT	CSVEDLAGGQRGTQYF
NA	TRBD2	TRBJ2-2	TRBV11-2	TGTGCCAGCAGCCCGTGGACTAGCGGGTTAGCGAACACCGGGGAGCTGTTTTTT	CASSPWTSGLANTGELFF
once	NA	TRBJ1-2	TRBV10-2	TGCGCCAGCAGTGAGTCACCCAGATCGAATGGCTACACCTTC	CASSESPRSNGYTF
NA	NA	TRBJ2-5	TRBV19	TGTGCCAGTAGTATATTGGGGACCCAGTACTTC	CASSILGTQYF
few	TRBD1	TRBJ2-2	TRBV9	TGTGCCAGTCAAGCTCTTCCAGGGGGCCCCGGGGAGCTGTTTTTT	CASQALPGGPGELFF
NA	NA	TRBJ1-2	TRBV19	TGTGCCAGCGGGCGCACCCTCTATGGCTACACCTTC	CASGRTLYGYTF
NA	TRBD2	TRBJ2-7	TRBV25-1	TGTGCCAGCAGTGAATTACGGCTAGCGGGGGCCTACGAGCAGTACTTC	CASSELRLAGAYEQYF
NA	TRBD1	TRBJ1-5	TRBV7-2	TGTGCCAGCAGCCAGACAGGGAATAGCAATCAGCCCCAGCATTTT	CASSQTGNSNQPQHF
NA	TRBD1	TRBJ2-1	TRBV24-1	TGTGCCACCGGAGCCGGGACAGGGGGCCCTAGGGGGCAGTTCTTC	CATGAGTGGPRGQFF
NA	TRBD1	TRBJ2-7	TRBV5-6	TGTGCCAGCAGCTTGACTGGGGCAGGGGGCGTCGGGGAGCAGTACTTC	CASSLTGAGGVGEQYF
few	NA	TRBJ2-3	TRBV6-1	TGTGCCAGCAGTGATTCCCTAGTACTCACAGATACGCAGTATTTT	CASSDSLVLTDTQYF
NA	TRBD1	TRBJ2-7	TRBV28	TGTGCCAGCAGTAAGACAGGGTACGAGCAGTACTTC	CASSKTGYEQYF
NA	NA	TRBJ2-5	TRBV29-1	TGCAGCGTTGAGGCGCCGGACCGGTCAGAGACCCAGTACTTC	CSVEAPDRSETQYF
NA	NA	TRBJ2-5	TRBV4-1	TGCGCCAGCAGCCAAGAAATATCGCTAGAGACCCAGTACTTC	CASSQEISLETQYF
NA	TRBD1	TRBJ2-2	TRBV7-2	TGTGCCAGCAGCTCGACAGGGGCGTCAGGCGGGGAGCTGTTTTTT	CASSSTGASGGELFF
NA	NA	TRBJ2-6	TRBV4-1	TGCGCCAGCAACCCGGGAGCCGACAAGTTCTCTGGGGCCAACGTCCTGACTTTC	CASNPGADKFSGANVLTF
NA	NA	TRBJ2-3	TRBV7-9	TGTGCCAGCAGCTTTAGGAGTAGGGCAGATACGCAGTATTTT	CASSFRSRADTQYF
NA	NA	TRBJ2-7	TRBV3-1/TRBV3-2	TGTGCCAGCAGCCAAAATATGGTCAGGGAGTACGAGCAGTACTTC	CASSQNMVREYEQYF
NA	TRBD1	TRBJ2-7	TRBV28	TGTGCCAGCAGTAGTCCCGGGACAGGGGTAAGCTACGAGCAGTACTTC	CASSSPGTGVSYEQYF
once	NA	TRBJ1-4	TRBV7-2	TGTGCCAGCAGCTTAGGCAGCACAACTAATGAAAAACTGTTTTTT	CASSLGSTTNEKLFF
NA	TRBD1	TRBJ2-5	TRBV29-1	TGCAGCGTTGAAGTGGGACAGGGAGGGGGGCAAGAGACCCAGTACTTC	CSVEVGQGGGQETQYF
few	NA	TRBJ2-1	TRBV6-2/TRBV6-3	TGTGCCAGCAGTTACGCTTTCAATGAGCAGTTCTTC	CASSYAFNEQFF
NA	NA	TRBJ1-2	TRBV27	TGTGCCACAAGAGGGGGAGTCCACTATGGCTACACCTTC	CATRGGVHYGYTF
NA	NA	TRBJ1-2	TRBV19	TGTGCCAGTAGTATAGCTGTTAATAACTATGGCTACACCTTC	CASSIAVNNYGYTF
NA	NA	TRBJ1-2	TRBV4-3	TGCGCCAGCAGCCAAGATATTAGTGGGGGGGGTAACTATGGCTACACCTTC	CASSQDISGGGNYGYTF
NA	TRBD2	TRBJ2-7	TRBV5-1	TGCGCCAGCAGCTCAACTAGCGGGAGCACCTACGAGCAGTACTTC	CASSSTSGSTYEQYF
NA	NA	TRBJ2-1	TRBV27	TGTGCCAGCAAAGGGGGGCTTGGCAGGGATGAGCAGTTCTTC	CASKGGLGRDEQFF
NA	NA	TRBJ2-7	TRBV18	TGTGCCAGCTCACCATACCAGGGAGATTACGAGCAGTACTTC	CASSPYQGDYEQYF
NA	NA	TRBJ1-2	TRBV7-9	TGTGCCAGCAGCTTCACCGACAGGCCTCGAGGTGGCTACACCTTC	CASSFTDRPRGGYTF
NA	NA	TRBJ2-3	TRBV28	TGTGCCAGCAGTTTACAGTCCCCGGATACGCAGTATTTT	CASSLQSPDTQYF
NA	NA	TRBJ2-7	TRBV2	TGTGCCAGCAGTGATCCCGGAGTGGGGGACTACGAGCAGTACTTC	CASSDPGVGDYEQYF
NA	NA	TRBJ2-1	TRBV7-9	TGTGCCAGCAGCCAAGGGGGTGAGCAGTTCTTC	CASSQGGEQFF
NA	NA	TRBJ2-2	TRBV4-3	TGCGCCAGCAGCCAGGGACGAGTCACCGGGGAGCTGTTTTTT	CASSQGRVTGELFF
NA	TRBD1	TRBJ1-3	TRBV29-1	TGCAGCGCTCCAAGGACAGGAGTAGTCTCTGGAAACACCATATATTTT	CSAPRTGVVSGNTIYF
NA	NA	TRBJ2-1	TRBV19	TGTGCCAGTAGTATTGGGGGGAATGAGCAGTTCTTC	CASSIGGNEQFF
NA	NA	TRBJ2-7	TRBV10-3	TGTGCCACCGCTTCGGGGTTTACCACCGAGCAGTACTTC	CATASGFTTEQYF
NA	NA	TRBJ1-2	TRBV11-2	TGTGCCAGCAGCTTATCGGTCAGTGTGACCGACTATGGCTACACCTTC	CASSLSVSVTDYGYTF
NA	TRBD1	TRBJ1-2	TRBV3-1/TRBV3-2	TGTGCCAGCAGCCTGGGGGACAGGGACTATGGCTACACCTTC	CASSLGDRDYGYTF
once	TRBD1	TRBJ2-7	TRBV2	TGTGCCAGCAGCGTAGGGACAGGTGACGAGCAGTACTTC	CASSVGTGDEQYF
NA	TRBD2	TRBJ2-7	TRBV7-8	TGTGCCAGCAGCTCTAGCGGGAGGACCTACGAGCAGTACTTC	CASSSSGRTYEQYF
NA	TRBD2	TRBJ2-1	TRBV6-2/TRBV6-3	TGTGCCAGCAGTTACCGACTAGCGGGAACAAATGAGCAGTTCTTC	CASSYRLAGTNEQFF
NA	TRBD1	TRBJ2-5	TRBV11-2	TGTGCCAGCAGCTTCGGGACAGGTGCGATAGAGACCCAGTACTTC	CASSFGTGAIETQYF
NA	NA	TRBJ1-2	TRBV7-9	TGTGCCAGCAGCTTAGGGACAGCTAACTATGGCTACACCTTC	CASSLGTANYGYTF
NA	NA	TRBJ1-5	TRBV27	TGTGCCAGCAGTTTTGGTGGGGGAAGGGGTCAGCCCCAGCATTTT	CASSFGGGRGQPQHF
NA	TRBD1	TRBJ2-5	TRBV7-9	TGTGCCAGCAGCTTAAGAGGGACAGGGGAAGAGACCCAGTACTTC	CASSLRGTGEETQYF
once	TRBD1	TRBJ2-3	TRBV30	TGTGCCTGGGACAGGGCTAGCACAGATACGCAGTATTTT	CAWDRASTDTQYF
NA	TRBD2	TRBJ2-3	TRBV11-2	TGTGCCAGCAGCTTCGGAGGACTAGTTCCCACAGATACGCAGTATTTT	CASSFGGLVPTDTQYF
NA	TRBD1	TRBJ1-1	TRBV28	TGTGCCAGCAGTTTAGCGGACAGGGGGGCTTTCTTT	CASSLADRGAFF
NA	TRBD2	TRBJ2-5	TRBV7-6	TGTGCCAGCAGCGAAAATAGCGGGGGGACTGAGACCCAGTACTTC	CASSENSGGTETQYF
NA	TRBD2	TRBJ2-1	TRBV4-1	TGCGCCAGCAGCCAAACACTAGCGGGAGGGTACAATGAGCAGTTCTTC	CASSQTLAGGYNEQFF
NA	TRBD2	TRBJ2-1	TRBV5-1	TGCGCCAGCAGCACCCGAGCGGGAGGATCATACAATGAGCAGTTCTTC	CASSTRAGGSYNEQFF
NA	TRBD2	TRBJ2-7	TRBV4-1	TGCGCCAGCAGCCCCCAGTCCCAACTAGCGGGAGGGTACGAGCAGTACTTC	CASSPQSQLAGGYEQYF